This T cell receptor (beta chain) appears in the sequencing data of a study of blood T cell repertoires in COVID-19. Study context: Both acute and convalescent COVID-19 samples were obtained from the United States, Italy and Spain. T cells, B-cell-depleted T cells, or PBMCs supplied cDNA or gDNA.

The data were produced by immunoSEQ multiplex PCR, yet TCRdb's version contains in-frame clones alone and is incomplete. The sample has about 350,000 clones, around nine tenths seen once. It was during active infection that Seattle patients were enrolled and then longitudinally followed. Sample: peripheral blood. This TCR derives from a woman in her sixties or seventies with COVID-19, enrolled during active disease.

In nucleotides, the CDR3 is TGTGCCAGCAGCCGTAACGGACAGTATATGAGGGGCTACACCTTC. This encodes CASSRNGQYMRGYTF. The chain couples TRBV28 to TRBJ1-2; D is perhaps TRBD1 (6 bases). The germline V gene has CDR1 MDHEN and CDR2 SYDVKM. V shed 6 bases and J shed 8 bases, with 22 bases lying between them. CDR3 length: 15 amino acids.